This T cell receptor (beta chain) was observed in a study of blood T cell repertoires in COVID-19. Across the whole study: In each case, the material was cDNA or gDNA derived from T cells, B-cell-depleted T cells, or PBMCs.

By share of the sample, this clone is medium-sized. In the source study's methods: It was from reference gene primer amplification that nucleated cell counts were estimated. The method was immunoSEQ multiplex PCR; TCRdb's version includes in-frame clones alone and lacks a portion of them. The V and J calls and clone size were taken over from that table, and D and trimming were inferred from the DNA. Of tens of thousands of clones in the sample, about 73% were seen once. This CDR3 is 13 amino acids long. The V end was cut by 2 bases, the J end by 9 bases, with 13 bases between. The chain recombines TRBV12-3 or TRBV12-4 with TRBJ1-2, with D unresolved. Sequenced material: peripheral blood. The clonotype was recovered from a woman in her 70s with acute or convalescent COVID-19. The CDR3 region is CASSLREGTSYTF. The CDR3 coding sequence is TGTGCCAGCAGTTTAAGGGAGGGTACGAGCTACACCTTC.